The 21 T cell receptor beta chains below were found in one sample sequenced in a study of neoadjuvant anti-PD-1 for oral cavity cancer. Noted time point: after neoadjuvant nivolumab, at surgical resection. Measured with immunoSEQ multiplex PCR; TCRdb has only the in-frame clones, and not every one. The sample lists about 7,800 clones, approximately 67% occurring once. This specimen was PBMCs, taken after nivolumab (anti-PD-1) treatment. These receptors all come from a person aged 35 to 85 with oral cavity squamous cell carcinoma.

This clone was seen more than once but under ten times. CDR3 region: CASSEGAGLPTNLHYGYTF. The DNA of the CDR3 is TGTGCCAGCAGTGAGGGCGCGGGGTTACCTACTAATTTGCACTATGGCTACACCTTC. The chain links TRBV6-1 to TRBJ1-2; D is ambiguous. Germline values: CDR1 MNHNS, CDR2 SASEGT. The germline V and J ends were trimmed by 3 bases and 3 bases, with 26 bases remaining between them. This CDR3 comprises 19 residues.

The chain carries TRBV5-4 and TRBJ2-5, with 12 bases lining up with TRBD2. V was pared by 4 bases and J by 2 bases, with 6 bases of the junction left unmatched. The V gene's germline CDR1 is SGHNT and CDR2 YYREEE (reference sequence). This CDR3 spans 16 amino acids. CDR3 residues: CASSRGTSGLQETQYF. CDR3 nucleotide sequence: TGTGCCAGCAGCCGCGGGACTAGCGGGTTGCAAGAGACCCAGTACTTC.

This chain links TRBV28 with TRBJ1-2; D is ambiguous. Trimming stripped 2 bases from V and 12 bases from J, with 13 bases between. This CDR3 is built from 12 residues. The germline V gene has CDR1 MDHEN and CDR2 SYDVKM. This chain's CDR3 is CASSLGGSRNTF. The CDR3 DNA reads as TGTGCCAGCAGTTTAGGAGGCAGCAGAAACACCTTC.

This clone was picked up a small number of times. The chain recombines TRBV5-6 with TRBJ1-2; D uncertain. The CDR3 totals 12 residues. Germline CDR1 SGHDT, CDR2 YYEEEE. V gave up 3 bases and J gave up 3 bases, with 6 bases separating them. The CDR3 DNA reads TGTGCCAGCAGCTCATCAGACTATGGCTACACCTTC. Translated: CASSSSDYGYTF.

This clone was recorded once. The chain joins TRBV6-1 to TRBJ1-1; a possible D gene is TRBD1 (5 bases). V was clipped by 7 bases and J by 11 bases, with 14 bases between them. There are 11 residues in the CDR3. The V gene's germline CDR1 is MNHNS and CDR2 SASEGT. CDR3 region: CASMGPREAFF. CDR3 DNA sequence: TGTGCCAGCATGGGACCCAGGGAGGCTTTCTTT.

For the CDR3, the DNA is TGTGCCATCAGTGAGGGCCGGAACTATAATTCACCCCTCCACTTT. Its translation is CAISEGRNYNSPLHF. The J gene is TRBJ1-6, the V gene TRBV10-3; D is ambiguous. The CDR3 length is 15 residues. The germline V gene encodes CDR1 ENHRY and CDR2 SYGVKD. V was cut by 2 bases and J by 3 bases, with 8 bases left in between.

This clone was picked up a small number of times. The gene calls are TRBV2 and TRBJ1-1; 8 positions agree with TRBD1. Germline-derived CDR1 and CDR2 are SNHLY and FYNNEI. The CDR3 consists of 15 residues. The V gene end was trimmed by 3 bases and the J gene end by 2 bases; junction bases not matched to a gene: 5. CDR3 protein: CASSDQGARNTEAFF. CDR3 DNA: TGTGCCAGCAGTGACCAGGGGGCACGAAACACTGAAGCTTTCTTT.

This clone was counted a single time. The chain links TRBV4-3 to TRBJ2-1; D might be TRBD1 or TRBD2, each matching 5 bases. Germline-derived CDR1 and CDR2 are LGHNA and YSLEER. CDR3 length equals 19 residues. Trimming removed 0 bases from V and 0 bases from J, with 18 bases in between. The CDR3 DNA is TGCGCCAGCAGCCAAGAGCCGTCGAGTCCAGGGAGCTCCTACAATGAGCAGTTCTTC. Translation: CASSQEPSSPGSSYNEQFF.

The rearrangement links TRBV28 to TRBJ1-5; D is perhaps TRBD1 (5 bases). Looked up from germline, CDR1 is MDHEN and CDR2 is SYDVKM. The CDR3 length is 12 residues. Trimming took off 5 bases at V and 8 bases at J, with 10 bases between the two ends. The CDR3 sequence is CASSQGREPQHF. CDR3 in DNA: TGTGCCAGCAGTCAGGGCCGAGAGCCCCAGCATTTT. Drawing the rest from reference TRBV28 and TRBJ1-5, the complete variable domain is DVKVTQSSRYLVKRTGEKVFLECVQDMDHENMFWYRQDPGLGLRLIYFSYDVKMKEKGDIPEGYSVSREKKERFSLILESASTNQTSMYLCASSQGREPQHFGDGTRLSIL.

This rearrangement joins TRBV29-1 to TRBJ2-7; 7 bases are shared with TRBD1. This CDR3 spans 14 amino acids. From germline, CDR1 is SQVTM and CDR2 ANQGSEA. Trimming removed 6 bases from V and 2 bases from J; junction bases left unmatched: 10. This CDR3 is CSVPGRTGAYEQYF. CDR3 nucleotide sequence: TGCAGCGTCCCGGGCAGGACAGGTGCCTACGAGCAGTACTTC.

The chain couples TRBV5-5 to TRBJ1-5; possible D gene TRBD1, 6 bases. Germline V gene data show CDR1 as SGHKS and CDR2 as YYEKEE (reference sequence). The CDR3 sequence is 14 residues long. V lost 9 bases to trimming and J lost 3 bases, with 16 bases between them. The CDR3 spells CATSSGGPNQPQHF. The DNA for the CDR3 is TGTGCCACCTCCTCCGGGGGCCCCAATCAGCCCCAGCATTTT. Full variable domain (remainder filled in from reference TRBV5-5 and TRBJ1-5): DAGVTQSPTHLIKTRGQQVTLRCSPISGHKSVSWYQQVLGQGPQFIFQYYEKEERGRGNFPDRFSARQFPNYSSELNVNALLLGDSALYLCATSSGGPNQPQHFGDGTRLSIL.

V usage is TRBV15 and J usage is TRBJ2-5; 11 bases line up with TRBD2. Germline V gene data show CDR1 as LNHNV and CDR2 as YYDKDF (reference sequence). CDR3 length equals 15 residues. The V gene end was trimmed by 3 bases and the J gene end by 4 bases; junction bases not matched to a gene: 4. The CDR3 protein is CATSRAGTSGETQYF. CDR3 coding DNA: TGTGCCACCAGCAGGGCCGGGACTAGCGGAGAGACCCAGTACTTC.

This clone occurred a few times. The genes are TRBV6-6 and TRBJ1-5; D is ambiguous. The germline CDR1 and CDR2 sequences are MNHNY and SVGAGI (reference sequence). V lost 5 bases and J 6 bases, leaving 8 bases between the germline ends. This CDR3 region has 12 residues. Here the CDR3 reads CASSTEGQPQHF. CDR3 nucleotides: TGTGCCAGCAGTACTGAGGGTCAGCCCCAGCATTTT.

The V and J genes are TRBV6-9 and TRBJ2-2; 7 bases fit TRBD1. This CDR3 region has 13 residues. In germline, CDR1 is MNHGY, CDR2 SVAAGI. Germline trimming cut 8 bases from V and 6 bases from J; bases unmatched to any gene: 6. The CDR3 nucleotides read TGTGCCAGCCGCGACAGGGACGCCGGGGAGCTGTTTTTT. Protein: CASRDRDAGELFF.

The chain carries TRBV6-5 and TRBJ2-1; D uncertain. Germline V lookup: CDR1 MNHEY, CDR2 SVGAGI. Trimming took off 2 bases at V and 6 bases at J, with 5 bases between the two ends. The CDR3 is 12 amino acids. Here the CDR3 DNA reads TGTGCCAGCAGTTACGGGGTCAATGAGCAGTTCTTC. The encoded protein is CASSYGVNEQFF.

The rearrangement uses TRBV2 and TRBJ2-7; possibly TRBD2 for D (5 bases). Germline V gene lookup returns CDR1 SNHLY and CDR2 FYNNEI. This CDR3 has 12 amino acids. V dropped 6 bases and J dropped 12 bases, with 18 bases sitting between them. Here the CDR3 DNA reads TGTGCCAGCAGGTTATCGGGATTCCAAACGTACTTC. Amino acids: CASRLSGFQTYF.

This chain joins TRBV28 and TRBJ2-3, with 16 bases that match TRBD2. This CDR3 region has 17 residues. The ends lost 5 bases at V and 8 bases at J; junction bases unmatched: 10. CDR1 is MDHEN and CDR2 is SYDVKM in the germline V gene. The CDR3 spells CASSPGTSGGAWGTQYF. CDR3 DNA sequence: TGTGCCAGCAGTCCAGGGACTAGCGGGGGGGCCTGGGGTACGCAGTATTTT. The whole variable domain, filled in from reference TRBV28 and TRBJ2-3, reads DVKVTQSSRYLVKRTGEKVFLECVQDMDHENMFWYRQDPGLGLRLIYFSYDVKMKEKGDIPEGYSVSREKKERFSLILESASTNQTSMYLCASSPGTSGGAWGTQYFGPGTRLTVL.

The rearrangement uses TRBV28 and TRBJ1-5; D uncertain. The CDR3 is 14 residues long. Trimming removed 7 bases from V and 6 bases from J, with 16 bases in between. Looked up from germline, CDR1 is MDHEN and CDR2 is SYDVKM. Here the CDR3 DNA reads TGTGCCAGCACCCGAAGGAGAGGAGGTCAGCCCCAGCATTTT. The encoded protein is CASTRRRGGQPQHF. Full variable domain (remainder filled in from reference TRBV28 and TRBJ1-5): DVKVTQSSRYLVKRTGEKVFLECVQDMDHENMFWYRQDPGLGLRLIYFSYDVKMKEKGDIPEGYSVSREKKERFSLILESASTNQTSMYLCASTRRRGGQPQHFGDGTRLSIL.

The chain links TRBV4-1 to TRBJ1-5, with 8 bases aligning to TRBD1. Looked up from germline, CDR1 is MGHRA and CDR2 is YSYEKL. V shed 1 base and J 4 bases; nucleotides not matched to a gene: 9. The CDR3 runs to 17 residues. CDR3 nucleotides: TGCGCCAGCAGCCAAGGTTGGCAACAGGGGGGGAATCAGCCCCAGCATTTT. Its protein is CASSQGWQQGGNQPQHF.

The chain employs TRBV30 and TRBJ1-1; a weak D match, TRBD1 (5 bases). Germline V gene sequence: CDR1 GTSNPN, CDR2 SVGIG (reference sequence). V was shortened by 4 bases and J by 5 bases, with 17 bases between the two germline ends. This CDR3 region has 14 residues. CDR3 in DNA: TGTGCCTGGAATACGGGGGAGCGTACGACTGAAGCTTTCTTT. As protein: CAWNTGERTTEAFF.

The CDR3: CASSFDRGGVEAFF. In DNA, the CDR3 is TGTGCCAGCAGTTTCGACAGGGGGGGAGTTGAAGCTTTCTTT. The rearrangement links TRBV28 to TRBJ1-1; 9 bases agree with TRBD1. Trimming took 3 bases from V and 7 from J; bases not matched to a gene: 6. The CDR3 is made up of 14 amino acids. In germline, CDR1 is MDHEN, CDR2 SYDVKM.